Below, 5 T cell receptor beta chains from the same sample are listed, as sequenced in a study of T cell repertoires in ileal Crohn's disease. Lamina propria lymphocytes from surgical specimens were isolated on a density gradient before sorting. Profiling relied on immunoSEQ multiplex PCR, and the TCRdb table lists in-frame clones only, not all of them. The profile covers thousands of clones, with about 74% appearing a single time and approximately 15% taken by the ten largest. The sequencing sample was made of CD8+ T cells from ileum. The source is an adult with Crohn's disease. Some clones in this sample may be carry-over from other donors' samples.

This rearrangement joins TRBV29-1 to TRBJ2-5; the match to TRBD1 covers 8 bases. V lost 5 bases, J lost 5 bases, and 7 bases stayed unmatched. The V gene's germline CDR1 is SQVTM and CDR2 ANQGSEA. This CDR3 contains 13 residues. The CDR3 sequence: CSVKTGGGETQYF. The CDR3 nucleotides are TGCAGCGTTAAAACAGGGGGAGGCGAGACCCAGTACTTC.

The chain recombines TRBV7-3 with TRBJ2-3; the D is unclear. V was cut by 5 bases and J by 0 bases, with 6 bases left in between. Looked up from germline, CDR1 is SGHTA and CDR2 is FQGTGA. The CDR3 runs 13 residues. CDR3 protein: CASSVESTDTQYF. The CDR3 DNA is TGTGCCAGCAGCGTAGAAAGCACAGATACGCAGTATTTT.

This CDR3 reads CASSDTLLAGGYTF. Here the CDR3 DNA reads TGTGCCAGCAGTGATACACTGCTCGCGGGTGGCTACACCTTC. The J gene is TRBJ1-2, the V gene TRBV2; D unresolved. Trimming removed 3 bases from V and 7 bases from J, with 15 bases in between. Germline V CDR1 and CDR2: SNHLY, FYNNEI. The CDR3 runs 14 residues.

This clone was observed a few times. The chain combines TRBV27 with TRBJ2-7; weak D call: TRBD2 (5 bases). This CDR3 has 14 residues. V dropped 3 bases and J dropped 6 bases, with 15 bases sitting between them. The germline V gene has CDR1 MNHEY and CDR2 SMNVEV (reference sequence). For the CDR3, the DNA is TGTGCCAGCAGTTTCAGACAAATTGGAGGCGAGCAGTACTTC. Encoded protein: CASSFRQIGGEQYF.

This clone was detected only once. V and J are TRBV29-1 and TRBJ2-1, with D possibly being TRBD1 (6 bases). The CDR3 covers 13 residues. In germline, CDR1 is SQVTM, CDR2 ANQGSEA. Trimming cost V 4 bases and J 6 bases, with 13 bases left between them. The CDR3 spells CSVGQGLGNEQFF. CDR3 nucleotides: TGCAGCGTTGGGCAGGGGTTGGGCAATGAGCAGTTCTTC.